This passage covers 24 T cell receptor beta chains from one sample sequenced in a study of shared clonotypes between healthy human individuals. Sequencing was performed with immunoSEQ multiplex PCR; in TCRdb, only in-frame clones are kept and a portion is missing. The data contain more than 2,000,000 clones, 80% to 95% of them singletons. Sequences were obtained from naive CD4+ T cells from PBMCs. Subset reported: CD45RA+ positively selected. These receptors were collected from a young man in good health. Some clones in this sample may be carry-over from other donors' samples.

This sequence joins TRBV5-1 and TRBJ2-1, with D tentatively TRBD1 (6 bases). Germline V gives CDR1 SGHRS, CDR2 YFSETQ. The CDR3 has 14 amino acids. V dropped 1 base and J dropped 5 bases, with 10 bases sitting between them. CDR3 in DNA: TGCGCCAGCAGCTTGATGTCAGGGGACAATGAGCAGTTCTTC. It specifies CASSLMSGDNEQFF. Drawing the rest from reference TRBV5-1 and TRBJ2-1, the complete variable domain is KAGVTQTPRYLIKTRGQQVTLSCSPISGHRSVSWYQQTPGQGLQFLFEYFSETQRNKGNFPGRFSGRQFSNSRSEMNVSTLELGDSALYLCASSLMSGDNEQFFGPGTRLTVL.

The V gene is TRBV5-1, the J gene TRBJ2-3; TRBD1 matches at 9 bases. From germline, CDR1 is SGHRS and CDR2 YFSETQ. Trimming cost V 9 bases and J 6 bases; bases outside gene matches: 8. The CDR3 is 13 residues long. The CDR3 reads CATRLDRGDTQYF. DNA for the CDR3: TGCGCCACCCGATTGGACAGGGGCGATACGCAGTATTTT.

The chain joins TRBV7-2 to TRBJ2-7; 7 bases map to TRBD2. Per the germline V gene, CDR1 is SGHTA and CDR2 is FQGNSA. The CDR3 loop spans 15 amino acids. V was clipped by 5 bases and J by 3 bases; unmatched bases: 10. The CDR3 is CASSPELVAGYEQYF. DNA for the CDR3: TGTGCCAGCAGCCCCGAGTTGGTAGCGGGCTACGAGCAGTACTTC.

The V gene is TRBV10-3, the J gene TRBJ2-1; 8 positions agree with TRBD2. CDR3 size: 13 residues. Germline V gene data show CDR1 as ENHRY and CDR2 as SYGVKD. V gave up 6 bases and J gave up 5 bases; unmatched junction bases: 3. The CDR3 sequence: CAIRALADNEQFF. DNA of the CDR3: TGTGCCATCAGGGCACTAGCGGACAATGAGCAGTTCTTC.

The chain's CDR3 is CSTKGQNYGYTF. The CDR3 DNA sequence: TGCAGCACGAAGGGACAGAACTATGGCTACACCTTC. The J gene is TRBJ1-2, the V gene TRBV29-1; 7 nucleotides match TRBD1. Trimming took 8 bases from V and 2 from J; bases not matched to a gene: 5. In germline, CDR1 is SQVTM, CDR2 ANQGSEA. This CDR3 region has 12 residues. Using reference TRBV29-1 and TRBJ1-2 for the parts outside the CDR3, the full variable domain is SAVISQKPSRDICQRGTSLTIQCQVDSQVTMMFWYRQQPGQSLTLIATANQGSEATYESGFVIDKFPISRPNLTFSTLTVSNMSPEDSSIYLCSTKGQNYGYTFGSGTRLTVV.

This chain uses TRBV5-1 with TRBJ1-3, with D perhaps matching TRBD1 (6 bases). This CDR3 contains 16 residues. Germline assignment: CDR1 SGHRS and CDR2 YFSETQ. V was shortened by 4 bases and J by 0 bases, with 14 bases between the two germline ends. CDR3 residues: CASSINRAGSGNTIYF. CDR3 nucleotides: TGCGCCAGCAGCATCAACAGGGCGGGCTCTGGAAACACCATATATTTT.

CDR3 amino acids: CASSPGTSVPYNEQFF. The DNA for the CDR3 is TGCGCCAGCAGCCCCGGGACTAGTGTCCCCTACAATGAGCAGTTCTTC. The gene calls are TRBV4-3 and TRBJ2-1, with 8 bases aligning to TRBD2. Germline CDR1 is LGHNA and CDR2 is YSLEER. V was clipped by 4 bases and J by 2 bases; unmatched bases: 7. This CDR3 is built from 16 residues.

This chain joins TRBV11-2 and TRBJ2-7; no clear D. In germline, CDR1 is SGHAT, CDR2 FQNNGV. V was clipped by 0 bases and J by 0 bases, with 6 bases between them. The length of the CDR3 is 14 residues. CDR3 region: CASSLDGTSYEQYF. The DNA of the CDR3 is TGTGCCAGCAGCTTAGATGGAACCTCCTACGAGCAGTACTTC.

The chain recombines TRBV6-1 with TRBJ2-7; 7 bases align to TRBD2. Germline loops: CDR1 MNHNS, CDR2 SASEGT. V shed 10 bases and J 4 bases; nucleotides not matched to a gene: 13. This CDR3 is built from 14 residues. CDR3 coding DNA: TGTGCCACTCACCCACTAGCGCCGCCTTACGAGCAGTACTTC. It is translated as CATHPLAPPYEQYF.

This chain connects TRBV5-1 to TRBJ2-1, with 8 bases aligning to TRBD1. This CDR3 has 14 residues. Germline assignment: CDR1 SGHRS and CDR2 YFSETQ. Trimming cost V 4 bases and J 6 bases; bases outside gene matches: 6. CDR3 in DNA: TGCGCCAGCAGCCAGGGGGCTGTTGGCAATGAGCAGTTCTTC. Translated, it gives CASSQGAVGNEQFF.

The rearrangement joins TRBV29-1 to TRBJ2-6; TRBD1 matches at 11 bases. This CDR3 region has 14 residues. The V and J ends lost 6 bases and 8 bases, in that order; junction bases with no gene match: 6. Germline V lookup: CDR1 SQVTM, CDR2 ANQGSEA. The CDR3, as DNA: TGCAGCGTCGGTGGGACAGGGGGTCCCAACGTCCTGACTTTC. Amino acid sequence: CSVGGTGGPNVLTF. The full variable domain, rest sourced from reference TRBV29-1 and TRBJ2-6, is SAVISQKPSRDICQRGTSLTIQCQVDSQVTMMFWYRQQPGQSLTLIATANQGSEATYESGFVIDKFPISRPNLTFSTLTVSNMSPEDSSIYLCSVGGTGGPNVLTFGAGSRLTVL.

This clone came up a few times. Other DNA sequences of this sample code for an identical CDR3. This chain links TRBV5-1 with TRBJ2-1; 7 bases agree with TRBD2. Trimming cost V 1 base and J 2 bases; bases outside gene matches: 3. Germline assignment: CDR1 SGHRS and CDR2 YFSETQ. The CDR3 runs to 15 residues. This CDR3 is CASSLSLAAYNEQFF. DNA of the CDR3: TGCGCCAGCAGCTTGTCGCTAGCGGCCTACAATGAGCAGTTCTTC.

The chain employs TRBV2 and TRBJ2-2; tentatively, D is TRBD1 (6 bases). The CDR3 sequence is 13 residues long. Per germline, CDR1 SNHLY and CDR2 FYNNEI. Trimming removed 6 bases at V and 2 bases at J, with 7 bases between. The DNA of the CDR3 is TGTGCCAGCAGACAGGGAAACACCGGGGAGCTGTTTTTT. Its translation is CASRQGNTGELFF.

The chain joins TRBV18 to TRBJ2-2, with D unclear. V lost 3 bases and J 2 bases, leaving 13 bases between the germline ends. This CDR3 contains 16 residues. Germline loops: CDR1 KGHSH, CDR2 LQKENI. For the CDR3, the DNA is TGTGCCAGCTCACCGGTTGGAACAGCAAACACCGGGGAGCTGTTTTTT. It encodes CASSPVGTANTGELFF.

This chain joins TRBV7-9 and TRBJ2-1; D may match TRBD1 or TRBD2 (6 bases each). The CDR3 runs to 16 residues. The germline V and J ends were trimmed by 5 bases and 6 bases, with 20 bases remaining between them. Per the germline V gene, CDR1 is SEHNR and CDR2 is FQNEAQ (reference sequence). CDR3 DNA sequence: TGTGCCAGCAGCCCGGGGGCGAGGCTAGCGCCCAATGAGCAGTTCTTC. Translation gives CASSPGARLAPNEQFF.

The chain combines TRBV2 with TRBJ2-2; D gene unclear. Germline V gives CDR1 SNHLY, CDR2 FYNNEI. The CDR3 runs 16 residues. V was clipped by 2 bases and J by 0 bases, with 10 bases between them. The DNA of the CDR3 is TGTGCCAGCAGTGAAAACTACCGGGCGAACACCGGGGAGCTGTTTTTT. Its protein is CASSENYRANTGELFF. Supplemented by reference TRBV2 and TRBJ2-2, the full variable domain reads EPEVTQTPSHQVTQMGQEVILRCVPISNHLYFYWYRQILGQKVEFLVSFYNNEISEKSEIFDDQFSVERPDGSNFTLKIRSTKLEDSAMYFCASSENYRANTGELFFGEGSRLTVL.

The V and J genes are TRBV4-1 and TRBJ2-1, with TRBD1 as a possible D gene (6 bases). Germline CDR1 MGHRA, CDR2 YSYEKL. Trimming took off 4 bases at V and 7 bases at J, with 14 bases between the two ends. The CDR3 has 14 amino acids. The CDR3 reads CASSLIRQGNEQFF. DNA for the CDR3: TGCGCCAGCAGCCTCATACGCCAGGGGAATGAGCAGTTCTTC.

This chain uses TRBV30 with TRBJ2-1, with D perhaps TRBD2 (6 bases). The germline V gene encodes CDR1 GTSNPN and CDR2 SVGIG (reference sequence). The CDR3 runs to 14 residues. The V and J ends lost 2 bases and 9 bases respectively, with 17 bases between them. The CDR3 region has the DNA TGTGCCTGGAGTCGGGGGACTCCCAAGCGTGAGCAGTTCTTC. It is translated as CAWSRGTPKREQFF.

Written as DNA, the CDR3 is TGTGCCAGTAGTATGCCCCGTAGTGATGGCTACACCTTC. Its protein product is CASSMPRSDGYTF. The V gene is TRBV19, the J gene TRBJ1-2, with D uncertain. This CDR3 comprises 13 residues. V was trimmed by 3 bases and J by 6 bases, leaving 11 bases between them. Germline CDR1 and CDR2: LNHDA and SQIVND (reference sequence).

This clone was counted only a few times. The CDR3 loop is CASSIAGQGFYEQYF. The DNA of the CDR3 is TGTGCCAGTAGTATAGCCGGACAGGGGTTCTACGAGCAGTACTTC. V and J are TRBV19 and TRBJ2-7; 9 positions match TRBD1. CDR3 size: 15 residues. J was trimmed by 3 bases and V by 1 base; bases with no gene match: 4. The V gene's germline CDR1 is LNHDA and CDR2 SQIVND (reference sequence).

This clone appeared once. V gene TRBV9 combines with J gene TRBJ2-5, with D possibly TRBD2 on 6 matching bases. V lost 2 bases and J 0 bases, leaving 11 bases between the germline ends. Germline assignment: CDR1 SGDLS and CDR2 YYNGEE. The CDR3 has 15 amino acids. The CDR3 DNA reads TGTGCCAGCAGCGTCCGACTAGACTACCAAGAGACCCAGTACTTC. It translates to CASSVRLDYQETQYF.

This sequence joins TRBV6-5 and TRBJ1-1; unclear D gene. The germline gives CDR1 MNHEY, CDR2 SVGAGI. V was pared by 8 bases and J by 10 bases, with 11 bases between. The CDR3 is 10 amino acids. Here the CDR3 reads CASVAPGAFF. Here the CDR3 DNA reads TGTGCCAGCGTCGCCCCCGGAGCTTTCTTT.

The gene calls are TRBV29-1 and TRBJ2-3; TRBD2 might be the D (11 bases). The CDR3 consists of 18 residues. V was shortened by 3 bases and J by 4 bases, with 26 bases between the two germline ends. The germline V gene encodes CDR1 SQVTM and CDR2 ANQGSEA. CDR3 nucleotide sequence: TGCAGCGTTGAGGGACAGGGGCTAACTAGCGGGAGTCCAGATACGCAGTATTTT. Translation gives CSVEGQGLTSGSPDTQYF.

Only one count was recorded for this clone. V and J are TRBV28 and TRBJ1-5; D remains unclear. The CDR3 loop spans 15 amino acids. V lost 6 bases and J 2 bases, leaving 14 bases between the germline ends. Germline V gene data show CDR1 as MDHEN and CDR2 as SYDVKM. The CDR3 DNA is TGTGCCAGCAGGCCAAACGGAGAGGGCAATCAGCCCCAGCATTTT. Translating it yields CASRPNGEGNQPQHF.